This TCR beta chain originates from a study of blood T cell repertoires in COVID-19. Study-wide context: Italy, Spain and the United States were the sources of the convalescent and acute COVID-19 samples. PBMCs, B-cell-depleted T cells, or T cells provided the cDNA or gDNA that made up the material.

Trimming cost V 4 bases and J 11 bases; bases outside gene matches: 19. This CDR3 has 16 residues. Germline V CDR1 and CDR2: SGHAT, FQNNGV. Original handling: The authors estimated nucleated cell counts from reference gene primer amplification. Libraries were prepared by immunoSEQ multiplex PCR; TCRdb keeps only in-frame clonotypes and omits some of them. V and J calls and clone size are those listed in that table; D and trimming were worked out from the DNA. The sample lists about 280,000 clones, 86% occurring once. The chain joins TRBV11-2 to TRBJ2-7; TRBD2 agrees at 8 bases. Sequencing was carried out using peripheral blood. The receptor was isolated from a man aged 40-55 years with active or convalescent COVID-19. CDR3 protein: CASSSFPLAASPMKYF. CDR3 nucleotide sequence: TGTGCCAGCAGCTCCTTTCCACTAGCGGCATCTCCTATGAAGTACTTC.